This entry features one T cell receptor beta chain sequence. This specimen belongs to a study of cytomegalovirus exposure and HLA in healthy donors. Germline V gene data show CDR1 as SNHLY and CDR2 as FYNNEI. The V segment lost 5 bases and the J segment 6 bases; nucleotides outside the gene matches: 3. CDR3 length: 13 residues. 13 Jbeta primers and 60 Vbeta primers were used for the PCR. Libraries were prepared by immunoSEQ multiplex PCR; TCRdb keeps only in-frame clonotypes and omits some of them. There are 160,000 or so clones in the sample; over 80% occur only once, and over 1.5% lies in the top ten.

The specimen sequenced was PBMCs. The source is a woman younger than 35 in good health and CMV-seronegative. This chain uses TRBV2 with TRBJ2-1; 8 nucleotides match TRBD2. The CDR3: CASSTRGGNEQFF. CDR3 in DNA: TGTGCCAGCAGTACCCGGGGGGGCAATGAGCAGTTCTTC.